This T cell receptor (beta chain) was sequenced during a study of patients and donors after allogeneic stem cell transplantation. CDR3 size: 15 residues. CDR1 is SQVTM and CDR2 is ANQGSEA in the germline V gene. The V and J ends lost 4 bases and 0 bases respectively, with 15 bases between them. TCRdb called the RT-PCR reads again in MiXCR, with one record for every CDR3 protein. Here the sample spans under 35,000 distinct CDR3 sequences, more than 35% being singletons. This TCR came from a human donor who was either an allogeneic HSCT recipient or a stem cell or donor lymphocyte infusion donor (not recorded which). It is not recorded whose cells these are; they may come from a transplant donor. This sequence joins TRBV29-1 and TRBJ1-1; D gene ambiguous. The material sequenced was blood, either unsorted or a sorted T cell fraction (not recorded which). The CDR3 DNA follows: TGCAGCGTTGTAGTGTGGAACGGTTTGAACACTGAAGCTTTCTTT. This translates into CSVVVWNGLNTEAFF.